The 27 T cell receptor beta chains listed next were all sequenced from one sample in a study of shared clonotypes between healthy human individuals. Some clones are missing from TCRdb's copy, which holds only in-frame ones; the method was immunoSEQ multiplex PCR. The sample has a few million clones, roughly 92% seen once. The sample taken for sequencing was naive CD4+ T cells sorted from blood. Subset defined: CD45RA+ positively selected. These receptor sequences come from a man aged 18 to 30 in good health.

The chain combines TRBV11-2 with TRBJ2-2; TRBD2 matches 9 bases. V gave up 10 bases and J gave up 8 bases; unmatched junction bases: 14. Germline CDR1 reads SGHAT; CDR2 reads FQNNGV. CDR3 length: 15 residues. DNA of the CDR3: TGTGCCACCCAAAGGGGTCTAGCGGGAATGGGGGAGCTGTTTTTT. Residues: CATQRGLAGMGELFF. Drawing the rest from reference TRBV11-2 and TRBJ2-2, the complete variable domain is EAGVAQSPRYKIIEKRQSVAFWCNPISGHATLYWYQQILGQGPKLLIQFQNNGVVDDSQLPKDRFSAERLKGVDSTLKIQPAKLEDSAVYLCATQRGLAGMGELFFGEGSRLTVL.

The V call is TRBV5-1, the J call TRBJ2-2; D may be TRBD2 (5 bases). The CDR3 has 15 residues. The V gene lost 0 bases and the J gene lost 7 bases, with 13 bases spanning the gap. Germline CDR1 and CDR2: SGHRS and YFSETQ. In DNA, the CDR3 is TGCGCCAGCAGCTTGGCTACTAGTTATGTCGGGGAGCTGTTTTTT. This encodes CASSLATSYVGELFF.

The V and J genes are TRBV11-2 and TRBJ2-2, with 7 bases fitting TRBD2. V gave up 5 bases and J gave up 4 bases; unmatched junction bases: 13. The length of the CDR3 is 17 residues. Germline V gene data show CDR1 as SGHAT and CDR2 as FQNNGV. CDR3 bases: TGTGCCAGCAGCCCGATCCACTCTAGCGGATTCACCGGGGAGCTGTTTTTT. The encoded protein is CASSPIHSSGFTGELFF.

The genes are TRBV6-5 and TRBJ2-7; 9 positions agree with TRBD1. Germline CDR1 is MNHEY and CDR2 is SVGAGI. The V gene end was trimmed by 0 bases and the J gene end by 5 bases; junction bases not matched to a gene: 5. CDR3 length equals 15 residues. This CDR3 reads CASSYSGQGLNEQYF. The CDR3 DNA is TGTGCCAGCAGTTACTCGGGACAGGGCCTCAACGAGCAGTACTTC.

This sequence joins TRBV6-5 and TRBJ2-5, with 8 nucleotides matching TRBD2. With 5 bases clipped from V and 2 bases from J, the junction kept 4 bases outside the gene matches. This CDR3 spans 14 amino acids. The germline V gene encodes CDR1 MNHEY and CDR2 SVGAGI. CDR3 residues: CASSTGGLQETQYF. CDR3 nucleotide sequence: TGTGCCAGCAGTACGGGAGGGTTACAAGAGACCCAGTACTTC.

CDR3 in DNA: TGTGCCATCAGTGAGTGGGGAGGGGACTATGGCTACACCTTC. The encoded protein is CAISEWGGDYGYTF. The chain couples TRBV10-3 to TRBJ1-2, with D perhaps matching TRBD1 (5 bases). Trimming stripped 1 base from V and 3 bases from J, with 9 bases between. The length of the CDR3 is 14 residues. Germline loops: CDR1 ENHRY, CDR2 SYGVKD.

The J gene is TRBJ2-7, the V gene TRBV9; D gene unclear. V was trimmed by 1 base and J by 7 bases, leaving 12 bases between them. The germline CDR1 and CDR2 sequences are SGDLS and YYNGEE. CDR3 size: 13 residues. The CDR3 here is CASSVLGWGEQYF. In DNA form, the CDR3 reads TGTGCCAGCAGCGTACTTGGGTGGGGAGAGCAGTACTTC.

The rearrangement links TRBV10-1 to TRBJ2-5; D possibly matches TRBD1 or TRBD2 (5 bases each). V was cut by 1 base and J by 6 bases, with 9 bases left in between. Germline assignment: CDR1 WNHNN and CDR2 SYGVQD (reference sequence). The CDR3 consists of 13 residues. Here the CDR3 reads CASSEYGAQTQYF. The CDR3 DNA sequence: TGCGCCAGCAGTGAGTACGGGGCGCAGACCCAGTACTTC.

The chain has TRBV7-2 and TRBJ2-7; TRBD1 matches 8 bases. V lost 5 bases, J lost 4 bases, and 7 bases stayed unmatched. The CDR3 spans 14 residues. Looked up from germline, CDR1 is SGHTA and CDR2 is FQGNSA. As DNA, the CDR3 is TGTGCCAGCAGCAAAGACAGGGGATATTACGAGCAGTACTTC. Translating gives CASSKDRGYYEQYF.

The rearrangement uses TRBV5-6 and TRBJ1-1; perhaps TRBD1 as D (6 bases). This CDR3 is 13 amino acids long. With 4 bases removed from V and 1 base from J, the gap between germline ends came to 8 bases. From germline, CDR1 is SGHDT and CDR2 YYEEEE. In nucleotides, the CDR3 is TGTGCCAGCAGCGGACAGCCGAACACTGAAGCTTTCTTT. This encodes CASSGQPNTEAFF.

The J gene is TRBJ2-5, the V gene TRBV12-2; the DNA was not used to check the table's D call, TRBD2. TRBV12-2 is annotated as a pseudogene. This CDR3 is built from 15 residues. The CDR3 coding sequence is TGTGCAAGTCCGGGACTCGCAGGGTTAGAAGAGACCCAGTACTTC. Protein product: CASPGLAGLEETQYF.

J is TRBJ2-4 and V is TRBV6-6; 9 bases are a match to TRBD2. CDR1 and CDR2 from the germline V gene are MNHNY and SVGAGI (reference sequence). Trimming took 6 bases from V and 10 from J; bases not matched to a gene: 13. The CDR3 length is 15 residues. The CDR3 DNA reads TGTGCCAGCAGGCCCGCGGGTAGCGGGGGAGGAATTCAGTACTTC. Protein: CASRPAGSGGGIQYF.

The chain uses TRBV9 and TRBJ2-6; D ambiguous. The CDR3 has 17 amino acids. CDR1 is SGDLS, CDR2 YYNGEE, per germline. The V and J ends lost 6 bases and 0 bases respectively, with 16 bases between them. The CDR3 region has the DNA TGTGCCAGCAAGGGTCAGATACCCATCTCTGGGGCCAACGTCCTGACTTTC. Translated, it gives CASKGQIPISGANVLTF.

The J gene is TRBJ2-7, the V gene TRBV5-1, with 7 bases identical to TRBD1. The V gene's germline CDR1 is SGHRS and CDR2 YFSETQ. This CDR3 has 14 amino acids. With V trimmed by 4 bases and J by 2 bases, 6 bases remained unmatched. CDR3 sequence: CASSKDRSTYEQYF. The CDR3 DNA is TGCGCCAGCAGCAAGGACAGGTCCACCTACGAGCAGTACTTC.

V is TRBV5-1 and J is TRBJ2-2; no clear D gene. The CDR3 runs 16 residues. Between the trimmed V and J ends, which lost 4 bases and 4 bases, there was a span of 17 bases. Germline V gene data show CDR1 as SGHRS and CDR2 as YFSETQ. The chain's CDR3 is CASSTRTTRPTGELFF. The CDR3 DNA sequence: TGCGCCAGCAGCACCAGGACGACCCGTCCCACCGGGGAGCTGTTTTTT.

Worth noting for this clone: Other nucleotide sequences from this sample produce the same CDR3. The chain recombines TRBV5-1 with TRBJ1-4; 7 positions match TRBD1. Germline-derived CDR1 and CDR2 are SGHRS and YFSETQ. This CDR3 has 14 amino acids. Trimming at V came to 5 bases and at J to 3 bases, leaving 4 bases not matched to a gene. Here the CDR3 DNA reads TGCGCCAGCAGTTCGGGACAGCCTAATGAAAAACTGTTTTTT. Its protein product is CASSSGQPNEKLFF.

The chain has TRBV5-4 and TRBJ2-2; TRBD2 matches at 12 bases. The CDR3 loop spans 17 amino acids. The germline V gene encodes CDR1 SGHNT and CDR2 YYREEE (reference sequence). V was clipped by 3 bases and J by 6 bases; unmatched bases: 9. In DNA form, the CDR3 reads TGTGCCAGCAGCTCTCTAGCGGGAGGGCAGGTTCCCGGGGAGCTGTTTTTT. It translates to CASSSLAGGQVPGELFF.

This clone was seen only a few times. CDR3 in amino acids: CAWGSDGNTIYF. DNA for the CDR3: TGTGCCTGGGGTAGTGATGGAAACACCATATATTTT. The chain employs TRBV30 and TRBJ1-3; D not resolved. Germline loops: CDR1 GTSNPN, CDR2 SVGIG (reference sequence). V dropped 5 bases and J dropped 3 bases, with 8 bases sitting between them. The CDR3 consists of 12 residues.

CDR3 coding DNA: TGTGCCAGCTCACCAGGGGCCCAAAGCAATCAGCCCCAGCATTTT. Translated, it gives CASSPGAQSNQPQHF. The V call is TRBV18, the J call TRBJ1-5; weak D call: TRBD1 (5 bases). V was trimmed by 2 bases and J by 1 base, leaving 9 bases between them. The CDR3 has 15 amino acids. CDR1 and CDR2 from the germline V gene are KGHSH and LQKENI.

This clone was found once. This chain joins TRBV7-2 and TRBJ1-3; TRBD1 is a possible D gene (6 bases). Trimming pared 5 bases from V and 0 bases from J, leaving 11 bases between. The CDR3 loop spans 15 amino acids. Germline loops: CDR1 SGHTA, CDR2 FQGNSA. DNA for the CDR3: TGTGCCAGCAGCCGAACAGGGTACTCTGGAAACACCATATATTTT. Protein sequence: CASSRTGYSGNTIYF.

The chain carries TRBV11-1 and TRBJ2-1; 14 bases are a match to TRBD2. The CDR3 sequence is 15 residues long. Germline assignment: CDR1 SGHAT and CDR2 FQDESV (reference sequence). The trim removed 5 bases at V and 7 bases at J, leaving 4 bases unmatched. The CDR3 DNA sequence: TGTGCCAGCAGCCCCCGACTAGCGGGGGGGAATGAGCAGTTCTTC. It specifies CASSPRLAGGNEQFF. The full variable domain, completed using reference TRBV11-1 and TRBJ2-1, is EAEVAQSPRYKITEKSQAVAFWCDPISGHATLYWYRQILGQGPELLVQFQDESVVDDSQLPKDRFSAERLKGVDSTLKIQPAELGDSAMYLCASSPRLAGGNEQFFGPGTRLTVL.

The chain joins TRBV5-1 to TRBJ2-4; D not resolved. Germline V gene lookup returns CDR1 SGHRS and CDR2 YFSETQ. V lost 0 bases and J lost 5, with 9 bases in between. The CDR3 extends over 14 amino acids. CDR3 region: CASSLVGGENIQYF. CDR3 in DNA: TGCGCCAGCAGCTTGGTCGGTGGGGAAAACATTCAGTACTTC.

This chain joins TRBV19 and TRBJ1-6, with TRBD1 matching 8 bases. From germline, CDR1 is LNHDA and CDR2 SQIVND (reference sequence). The J segment lost 2 bases and the V segment lost 6 bases, leaving 3 bases of the junction unmatched. The CDR3 covers 15 residues. CDR3 loop: CASRATGAYNSPLHF. The CDR3 DNA follows: TGTGCCAGTAGGGCGACAGGGGCCTATAATTCACCCCTCCACTTT.

The genes are TRBV29-1 and TRBJ1-2; D gene unclear. CDR1 SQVTM and CDR2 ANQGSEA come from the germline V gene. Trimming cost V 5 bases and J 8 bases, with 12 bases left between them. CDR3 length: 11 residues. CDR3 bases: TGCAGCGTTACCAAGGTGGGGGGCTACACCTTC. Translating gives CSVTKVGGYTF.

The V call is TRBV7-8, the J call TRBJ2-7; D is uncertain. The CDR3 contains 13 residues. The V gene lost 4 bases and the J gene lost 2 bases, with 9 bases spanning the gap. Germline V gene lookup returns CDR1 SGHVS and CDR2 FQNEAQ. The CDR3 DNA follows: TGTGCCAGCAGCTCTAGGTACCCCTACGAGCAGTACTTC. Its protein is CASSSRYPYEQYF.

The chain links TRBV7-2 to TRBJ1-2; D call uncertain. Germline V lookup: CDR1 SGHTA, CDR2 FQGNSA. The CDR3 contains 13 residues. V lost 5 bases to trimming and J lost 8 bases, with 15 bases between them. The CDR3 loop reads CASSRDWMGGYTF. CDR3 DNA: TGTGCCAGCAGCCGGGATTGGATGGGAGGCTACACCTTC.

This sequence joins TRBV19 and TRBJ2-7; D possibly corresponds to TRBD1 (6 bases). V dropped 6 bases and J dropped 0 bases, with 9 bases sitting between them. This CDR3 comprises 13 residues. CDR1 LNHDA and CDR2 SQIVND come from the germline V gene (reference sequence). The CDR3 DNA sequence: TGTGCCAGTAGGCAGGGGATCTCCTACGAGCAGTACTTC. Its protein is CASRQGISYEQYF. Complete variable domain (other parts from reference TRBV19 and TRBJ2-7): DGGITQSPKYLFRKEGQNVTLSCEQNLNHDAMYWYRQDPGQGLRLIYYSQIVNDFQKGDIAEGYSVSREKKESFPLTVTSAQKNPTAFYLCASRQGISYEQYFGPGTRLTVT.